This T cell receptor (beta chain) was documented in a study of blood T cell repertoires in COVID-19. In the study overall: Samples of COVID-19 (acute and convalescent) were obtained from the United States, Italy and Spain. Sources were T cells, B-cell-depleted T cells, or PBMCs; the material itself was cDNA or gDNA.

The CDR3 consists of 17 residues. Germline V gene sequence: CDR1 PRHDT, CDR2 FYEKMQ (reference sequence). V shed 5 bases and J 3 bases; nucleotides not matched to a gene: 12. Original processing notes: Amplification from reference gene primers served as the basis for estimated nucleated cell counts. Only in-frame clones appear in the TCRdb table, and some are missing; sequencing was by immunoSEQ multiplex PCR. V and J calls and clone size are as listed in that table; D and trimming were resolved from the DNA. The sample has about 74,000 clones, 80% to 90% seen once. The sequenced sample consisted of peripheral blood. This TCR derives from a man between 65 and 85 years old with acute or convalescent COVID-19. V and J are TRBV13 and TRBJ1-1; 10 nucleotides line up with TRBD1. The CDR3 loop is CASSPPTGGLGDTEAFF. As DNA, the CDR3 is TGTGCCAGCAGCCCCCCGACAGGGGGCTTGGGGGACACTGAAGCTTTCTTT.